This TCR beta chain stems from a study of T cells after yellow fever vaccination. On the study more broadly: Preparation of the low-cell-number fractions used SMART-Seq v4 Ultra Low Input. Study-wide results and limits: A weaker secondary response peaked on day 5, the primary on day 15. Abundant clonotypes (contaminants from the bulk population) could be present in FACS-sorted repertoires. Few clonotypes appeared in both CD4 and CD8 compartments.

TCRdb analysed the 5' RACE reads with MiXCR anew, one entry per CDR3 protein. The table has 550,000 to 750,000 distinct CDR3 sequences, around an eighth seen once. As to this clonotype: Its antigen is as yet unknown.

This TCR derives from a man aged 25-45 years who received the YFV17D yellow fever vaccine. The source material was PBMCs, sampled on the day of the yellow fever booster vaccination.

CDR3 protein: CASSFFPLAETYEQYF. CDR3 DNA sequence: TGTGCCAGCAGCTTTTTTCCCCTAGCGGAGACCTACGAGCAGTACTTC. V and J are TRBV5-6 and TRBJ2-7; 7 nucleotides agree with TRBD2. CDR1 SGHDT and CDR2 YYEEEE come from the germline V gene. The CDR3 covers 16 residues. The trim removed 2 bases at V and 2 bases at J, leaving 10 bases unmatched.